A selection of T cell receptor beta chains follows, all from one sample in a study of T-cell reconstitution after alpha-beta-depleted transplantation in children. MiXCR was run by TCRdb on the PCR reads, yielding one entry per CDR3 protein. This sample carries some 400,000 distinct CDR3 sequences, around 21% of them seen once, and the ten largest clones take around 3.9%. Sequencing used PBMCs from the stem cell graft donor, obtained from the stem cell graft. All receptors derive from a human donor who donated a stem cell graft to a child with acute myeloid leukemia. Both conserved end residues are part of each CDR3. The order of the fields is clone size, D gene, V gene, J gene, CDR3 DNA, CDR3 protein. The D gene is left open where the match is weak. Some rows have no size entry. The others give once, few or many, or a class for an expanded clone.

>many|NA|TRBV29-1|TRBJ1-5
TGCAGCGTTGCTGAGAATAGCAATCAGCCCCAGCATTTT
CSVAENSNQPQHF
>NA|NA|TRBV27|TRBJ2-2
TGTGCCAGCAAAGGGGGTTCGAACACCGGGGAGCTGTTTTTT
CASKGGSNTGELFF
>NA|TRBD1|TRBV11-3|TRBJ1-1
TGTGCCAGCAGCTTCAGGGGGGGGCGGAACACTGAAGCTTTCTTT
CASSFRGGRNTEAFF
>many|TRBD2|TRBV20-1|TRBJ2-2
TGCAGTGCCCGGACTAGCGGGGACACCGGGGAGCTGTTTTTT
CSARTSGDTGELFF
>NA|TRBD2|TRBV11-2|TRBJ2-5
TGTGCCAGCAGCTTCGAAACGGGACTAGGTGCAGAGACCCAGTACTTC
CASSFETGLGAETQYF
>NA|TRBD2|TRBV12-3/TRBV12-4|TRBJ2-7
TGTGCCAGCAGTGCCACCGGGACTAGCGGGAGCGGGCAGTACTTC
CASSATGTSGSGQYF
>NA|TRBD2|TRBV20-1|TRBJ2-2
TGCAGTGCTTCCGAACCGGGAGGGACCGGGGAGCTGTTTTTT
CSASEPGGTGELFF
>NA|NA|TRBV20-1|TRBJ2-5
TGCAGTGCTAGAGATTCGGGTAGGACCAGGACCCAGTACTTC
CSARDSGRTRTQYF
>few|NA|TRBV20-1|TRBJ2-3
TGCAGTGCTCAAGACTCGGCACTGTATTTT
CSAQDSALYF
>few|NA|TRBV25-1|TRBJ2-1
TGTGCCAGCAGTGAACTCGACAGGTCCCCTAAGTTCTTC
CASSELDRSPKFF
>few|NA|TRBV12-3/TRBV12-4|TRBJ1-2
TGTGCCAGCAGTTCACGGACGGGAACTTATGGCTACACCTTC
CASSSRTGTYGYTF
>many|NA|TRBV4-1|TRBJ2-6
TGCGCCAGCCAAATTACAGGGCCCTCCGGGGCCAACGTCCTGACTTTC
CASQITGPSGANVLTF
>many|NA|TRBV29-1|TRBJ2-1
TGCAGTGCCTCCCCGACAGGAGTTTTAGCTGAGCAGTTCTTC
CSASPTGVLAEQFF
>few|TRBD2|TRBV12-3/TRBV12-4|TRBJ2-7
TGTGCCAGCAGGGCTAGCGGGGGATCCTACGAGCAGTACTTC
CASRASGGSYEQYF
>NA|NA|TRBV4-1|TRBJ2-7
TGCGCCAGCAGCCAAGATAGGGGGGAGTGGTACGAGCAGTACTTC
CASSQDRGEWYEQYF
>many|NA|TRBV12-3/TRBV12-4|TRBJ1-1
TGTGCCAGCAGTTTGGACACTGAAGCTTTCTTT
CASSLDTEAFF
>few|NA|TRBV20-1|TRBJ2-1
TGCAGTGCTAGAGGACTACCTCCGAGGGAGCAGTTCTTC
CSARGLPPREQFF
>few|TRBD2|TRBV29-1|TRBJ2-1
TGCAGCGTTGAAGGTGGGAGTAGCGGGAGGATTATCGATGAGCAGTTCTTC
CSVEGGSSGRIIDEQFF
>NA|TRBD2|TRBV6-1|TRBJ2-3
TGTGCCACCCAGACTAGCGGGTTCACAGATACGCAGTATTTT
CATQTSGFTDTQYF
>many|TRBD1|TRBV12-3/TRBV12-4|TRBJ2-1
TGTGCCAGCAGCCTGACAGGGTATGAGCAGTTCTTC
CASSLTGYEQFF
>NA|TRBD1|TRBV6-1|TRBJ2-6
TGTGCCCGCGGGACAGGGACCTCCTCTGGGGCCAACGTCCTGACTTTC
CARGTGTSSGANVLTF
>few|NA|TRBV25-1|TRBJ2-7
TGTGCCAGCAGTGAAAGTGATCCCAGGTTGGCCTACGAGCAGTACTTC
CASSESDPRLAYEQYF
>few|NA|TRBV7-9|TRBJ1-3
TGTGCCAGCAGCTTAGTTCCCGTCTCTGGAAACACCATATATTTT
CASSLVPVSGNTIYF
>NA|TRBD1|TRBV7-2|TRBJ2-1
TGTGCCAGCAGCTCGGGACAGACAACTTCTTCGCAGTTCTTC
CASSSGQTTSSQFF
>NA|NA|TRBV9|TRBJ2-1
TGTGCCAGCAGCGTTTTATCGGGAGGAGGGGGATACAATGAGCAGTTCTTC
CASSVLSGGGGYNEQFF
>NA|TRBD1|TRBV28|TRBJ2-1
TGTGCCACAGCCAACCCGGGACAGGGGATAAATGAGCAGTTCTTC
CATANPGQGINEQFF
>few|NA|TRBV7-6|TRBJ2-1
TGTGCCAGCAGCTTAGGGGAGCCAATCCTTCGGGGTTCTGAGCAGTTCTTC
CASSLGEPILRGSEQFF
>NA|NA|TRBV5-6|TRBJ2-7
TGTGCCAGCAGCCCGCGTTTTGCGGGACCCGAGCAGTACTTC
CASSPRFAGPEQYF
>NA|NA|TRBV6-1|TRBJ2-5
TGTGCCAGCCGGGGGTACCAAGAGACCCAGTACTTC
CASRGYQETQYF
>many|NA|TRBV25-1|TRBJ1-5
TGTGCCAGCAGTGAATGGTGGAAACAGCCCCAGCATTTT
CASSEWWKQPQHF
>few|TRBD2|TRBV7-6|TRBJ2-5
TGTGCCAGCAGCCCCTGGACTAGCGGGAGAGGGGAGACCCAGTACTTC
CASSPWTSGRGETQYF
>many|NA|TRBV7-7|TRBJ2-3
TGTGCTAGCAGCCTTAGCGTCACAGATACGCAGTATTTT
CASSLSVTDTQYF
>NA|TRBD2|TRBV6-5|TRBJ2-3
TGTGCCAGCAGTTACTCGAACGAAGCGGGAGGGGCAGATACGCAGTATTTT
CASSYSNEAGGADTQYF
>NA|NA|TRBV25-1|TRBJ2-1
TGTGCCAGCAGTGAAGGCACCGAGCAGTTCTTC
CASSEGTEQFF
>NA|NA|TRBV10-3|TRBJ2-3
TGTGCCATCAGACCGGGACTTGACACAGATACGCAGTATTTT
CAIRPGLDTDTQYF
>NA|NA|TRBV21-1|TRBJ2-7
TGTGCCAGCAGCAAAGTGAGGAGTGACTACGAGCAGTACTTC
CASSKVRSDYEQYF
>NA|NA|TRBV7-8|TRBJ1-3
TGTGCCAGCAGCCGCTCGCAGGGTGGGACTGGAAACACCATATATTTT
CASSRSQGGTGNTIYF
>once|TRBD2|TRBV29-1|TRBJ2-1
TGCAGCGTTGCCCTAGCGGTCATAAATGAGCAGTTCTTC
CSVALAVINEQFF
>few|TRBD2|TRBV12-3/TRBV12-4|TRBJ2-7
TGTGCCAGCAGTTTCCGGAGGCGGGAGGGCCTCGAGCAGTACTTC
CASSFRRREGLEQYF
>NA|TRBD2|TRBV7-9|TRBJ2-7
TGTGCCAGCAGCTCCACACCCGGACTAGCGGAAACCTACGAGCAGTACTTC
CASSSTPGLAETYEQYF
>NA|NA|TRBV7-9|TRBJ2-3
TGTGCCAGACAGGGTGGTACGCAGTATTTT
CARQGGTQYF